This T cell receptor (beta chain) was sequenced in a study of blood T cell repertoires in COVID-19. Study at large: Samples came from the United States, Italy and Spain, spanning acute and convalescent COVID-19.

Profiling relied on immunoSEQ multiplex PCR, and the TCRdb table lists in-frame clones only, not all of them. The sample includes fewer than 250,000 clones, approximately 88% of them seen just once. The germline V gene has CDR1 SGHRS and CDR2 YFSETQ. The CDR3 is 14 amino acids. Deletions cut 0 bases from V and 2 bases from J, with 7 bases between. Residents of 24 US areas, aged about 18 to 89 years, made up the participants. Participant reports of clinical history set cohort assignment. This sequence originates from a woman aged 18 to 35 who had recovered from COVID-19. This rearrangement joins TRBV5-1 to TRBJ2-3, with D possibly being TRBD2 (5 bases). Sequencing was done on a sample of PBMCs or T cells enriched from blood (not recorded which). The CDR3 is CASSLGLTTDTQYF. DNA for the CDR3: TGCGCCAGCAGCTTGGGACTAACCACAGATACGCAGTATTTT.